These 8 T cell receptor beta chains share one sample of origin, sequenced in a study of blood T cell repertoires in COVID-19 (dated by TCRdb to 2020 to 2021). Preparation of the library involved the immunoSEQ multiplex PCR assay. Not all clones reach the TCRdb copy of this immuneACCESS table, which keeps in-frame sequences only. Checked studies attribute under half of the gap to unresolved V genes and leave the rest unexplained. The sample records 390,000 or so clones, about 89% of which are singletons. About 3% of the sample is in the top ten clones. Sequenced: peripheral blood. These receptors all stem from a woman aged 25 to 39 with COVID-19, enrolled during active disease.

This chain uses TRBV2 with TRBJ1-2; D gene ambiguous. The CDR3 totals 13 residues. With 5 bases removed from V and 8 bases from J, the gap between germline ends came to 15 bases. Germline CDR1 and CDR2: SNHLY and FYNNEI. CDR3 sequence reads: CASSQLLSGGYTF. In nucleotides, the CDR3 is TGTGCCAGCAGTCAACTGCTTTCGGGGGGCTACACCTTC.

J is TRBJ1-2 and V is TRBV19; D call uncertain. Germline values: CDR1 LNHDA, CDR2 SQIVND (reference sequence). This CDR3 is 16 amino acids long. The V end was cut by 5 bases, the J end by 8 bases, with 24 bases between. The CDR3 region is CASSQSSHPGINGYTF. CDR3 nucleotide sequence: TGTGCCAGTAGTCAATCCTCCCATCCGGGAATTAACGGCTACACCTTC.

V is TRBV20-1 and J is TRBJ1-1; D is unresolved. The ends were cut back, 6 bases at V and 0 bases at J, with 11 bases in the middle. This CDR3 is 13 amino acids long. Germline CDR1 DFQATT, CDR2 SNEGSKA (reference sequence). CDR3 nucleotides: TGCAGTGCAAGTGGGCCCTTGAACACTGAAGCTTTCTTT. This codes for CSASGPLNTEAFF.

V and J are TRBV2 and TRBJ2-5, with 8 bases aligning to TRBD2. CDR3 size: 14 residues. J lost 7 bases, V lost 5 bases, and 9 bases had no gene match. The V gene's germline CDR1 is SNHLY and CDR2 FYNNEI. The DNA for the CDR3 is TGTGCCAGCAGTCGGGAACGGGGGGGCGGGACCCAGTACTTC. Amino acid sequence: CASSRERGGGTQYF.

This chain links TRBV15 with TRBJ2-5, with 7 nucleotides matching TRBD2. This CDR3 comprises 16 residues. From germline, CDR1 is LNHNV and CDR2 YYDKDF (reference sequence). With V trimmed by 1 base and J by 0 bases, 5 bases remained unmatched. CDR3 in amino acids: CATSRGGGGYQETQYF. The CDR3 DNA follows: TGTGCCACCAGCAGAGGAGGCGGGGGTTACCAAGAGACCCAGTACTTC.

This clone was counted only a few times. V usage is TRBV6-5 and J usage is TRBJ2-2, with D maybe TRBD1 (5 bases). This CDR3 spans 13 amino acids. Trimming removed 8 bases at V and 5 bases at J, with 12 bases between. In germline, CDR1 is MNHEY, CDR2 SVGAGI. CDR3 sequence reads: CASFYQGTGELFF. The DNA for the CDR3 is TGTGCCAGCTTTTACCAGGGTACCGGGGAGCTGTTTTTT.

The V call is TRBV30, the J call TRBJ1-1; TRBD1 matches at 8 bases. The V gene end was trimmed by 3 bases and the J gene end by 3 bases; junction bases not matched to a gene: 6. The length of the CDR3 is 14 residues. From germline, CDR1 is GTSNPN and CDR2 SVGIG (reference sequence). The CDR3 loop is CAWSNRGGYTEAFF. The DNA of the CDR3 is TGTGCCTGGAGCAACAGGGGGGGTTACACTGAAGCTTTCTTT.

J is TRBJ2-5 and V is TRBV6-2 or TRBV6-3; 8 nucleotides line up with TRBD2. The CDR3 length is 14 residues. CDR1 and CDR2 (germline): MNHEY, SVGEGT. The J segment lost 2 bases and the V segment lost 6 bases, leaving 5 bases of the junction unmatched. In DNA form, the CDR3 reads TGTGCCAGCAGCCCCGGGACTAGACAAGAGACCCAGTACTTC. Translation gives CASSPGTRQETQYF.